This T cell receptor (beta chain) was documented in a study of blood T cell repertoires in COVID-19. The method was immunoSEQ multiplex PCR; TCRdb's version includes in-frame clones alone and lacks a portion of them. The table includes 120,000 to 150,000 clones, 84% detected once. The TCR was taken from a human donor in a cohort sampled during active COVID-19. Sequences were obtained from peripheral blood.

Here the CDR3 reads CASSDKYTGELFF. The CDR3 coding sequence is TGTGCCAGCAGCGACAAATACACCGGGGAGCTGTTTTTT. The chain joins TRBV7-6 to TRBJ2-2; D not certain. The length of the CDR3 is 13 residues. The germline V gene encodes CDR1 SGHVS and CDR2 FNYEAQ. V was pared by 5 bases and J by 3 bases, with 7 bases between. Using reference TRBV7-6 and TRBJ2-2 for the parts outside the CDR3, the full variable domain is GAGVSQSPRYKVTKRGQDVALRCDPISGHVSLYWYRQALGQGPEFLTYFNYEAQQDKSGLPNDRFSAERPEGSISTLTIQRTEQRDSAMYRCASSDKYTGELFFGEGSRLTVL.